This entry concerns a single T cell receptor beta chain. Its target antigen remains unknown. No much larger clone is present one base from it, and per-base qualities are unavailable. The cohort consisted of hundreds of healthy bone marrow donors. At the time of sampling, every cohort member was nominally healthy, though immune exposures that went unrecorded were likely present. The donor was CMV seropositive and was included in the group of approximately 310 seropositive cohort members. Each donor provided a peripheral blood sample, and peripheral blood mononuclear cells were used for TCR beta sequencing. The Qiagen DNeasy Blood Extraction Kit was used to extract genomic DNA from the blood cell samples. A distance of 10 bases separates the germline ends of V and J, which lose 5 bases and 5 bases respectively. The CDR3 runs 12 residues from the cysteine to the phenylalanine. Only the CDR3 part of the read is kept: 36 bases, read in frame from the first base. CDR1 and CDR2 were assigned from the germline V gene as SGHAT and FQNNGV.

This sample is drawn from a study of cytomegalovirus exposure and HLA in healthy donors (dated by TCRdb to the late 2010s). In the study overall: According to an earlier analysis of several hundred of the donors, 150 million to 200 million T cells yielded 90 million to 140 million unique TCR beta sequences and less than 300 Gb of sequence data. Among under 450 genotyped donors of the cohort, an average of approximately 230,000 unique TCR beta nucleotide sequences were sequenced per donor, roughly a sixth of them non-productive. A later analysis re-analyzed previously published TCR beta repertoires from 666 donors and added high-resolution HLA genotyping to study TCR occurrence patterns. Every repertoire in the discovery cohort had been generated on one and the same sequencing platform. Four or five DR-DQ haplotypes were treated as single units for association and clustering because of strong linkage in the cohort. Donor age, sex, ethnicity and CMV serostatus were compiled alongside the repertoire data. The number of typed donors differed by locus: about 629-640 for A, B, C, DRB1 and DQB1; about 520 for DQA1; 606 for DPA1; and roughly 450 for DPB1. An early release covering approximately 600 HLA-typed donors comprised around 300 gigabases of sequencing data and tens of millions of unique TCR sequences. The aim of the study was to test whether cataloging public T cell receptors could identify signatures of past pathogen exposure. A later genetic analysis took genome-wide SNP genotypes for about 65% of the 666 donors and used that subset as a discovery cohort. Rather than drawing on any new phenotypic data, the later analysis identified candidate immune exposures from TCR beta sequences and the way those sequences occurred across donors. The T cell repertoires of 666 subjects were profiled by immunosequencing and related to cytomegalovirus serostatus. To predict cytomegalovirus infection status, the study brought together high-throughput TCR immunosequencing, statistical association of individual TCRs with disease status, and machine learning. HLA typing covered class I and class II loci at four-digit resolution. An earlier analysis of approximately 640 of the donors applied high-throughput TCR beta sequencing to assess whether each TCR beta V gene segment acted as functional or pseudogenic. The genetic ancestry cluster associated with self-reported Caucasian donors included 80% to 90% of the roughly 360 genotyped donors. Along with the approximately 620-subject first cohort, a separate validation cohort of more than 90 different subjects was used. Points the paper makes about the study in general: In a later analysis, several top co-occurrence clusters were reported to appear linked to parvovirus B19, influenza, CMV and Epstein-Barr virus. Because counts were too low, more than 15 rarely observed V segments, including chromosome 9 orphons, were excluded from the earlier analysis of some 590 of the donors. The sequencing pipeline was judged likely to have produced a cluster of highly shared sequence variants as a technical artifact. A later analysis found that most CMV-associated TCR beta chains appeared HLA-restricted, with HLA associations seemingly driven largely by CMV exposure. A total of fewer than 200 TCR beta chains were listed by the study as associated with cytomegalovirus. This cohort had only TCR beta chains sequenced, and the lack of alpha or paired-chain data limited which features could be detected. A later genetic analysis associated a missense DCLRE1C variant with V-gene and J-gene trimming of TCR beta chains, and an independent cohort replicated the association. Broadly in line with IMGT annotations, most TCR beta V segments showed up in productive rearrangements about 87% or about 30% of the time in an earlier analysis of under 700 of the donors. A later analysis found that TCR association rates varied across HLA loci, with DRB1 alleles showing the most associated TCRs and HLA-C alleles the fewest. Presence/absence analyses assumed roughly uniform sequencing depth across donors, an assumption that may not hold. The 87-base-pair reads could not distinguish some IMGT-functional V segments, including TRBV6-2 and TRBV6-3, so those segments were excluded. Linkage disequilibrium might explain the correlated functional status among segregating V segments, but an unknown experimental factor could not be ruled out. Because HLA typing was missing for some donors at each locus, association tests included only the typed subset. In vitro tests confirmed that a few of the cytomegalovirus-associated TCR beta chains recognize cytomegalovirus antigens. In a later analysis, around 17,000 TCR beta sequences were associated with specific HLA alleles at a false discovery rate of 0.05. Most TCR sequences were observed very rarely across donors, whereas some public TCRs were present in many individuals. A further reported finding was that TCR beta sequences accurately predicted the HLA-A and HLA-B alleles for most subjects in the first cohort. A later genetic analysis reported fewer N-insertions in productive TCRs among donors in an Asian-associated ancestry cluster than the roughly 700-donor mean. Assigning TCR associations to individual alleles was difficult when HLA alleles, especially DR and DQ, strongly co-occurred. Compared with equally common non-associated chains, HLA-associated TCR beta chains in a later analysis were more clonally expanded and had lower generation probabilities. The classifier was reported to diagnose cytomegalovirus status with high specificity and sensitivity in both the original and validation cohorts. It was suggested by the authors that the approach could potentially be generalized to other disease states and immunological phenotypes. Immune exposure information for the cohort was limited to CMV serostatus.

The library relied on the immunoSEQ multiplex PCR assay. For the multiplex PCR, a mixture combining 60 forward primers for TCR Vbeta segments and 13 reverse primers for TCR Jbeta segments was used. Amplification of the CDR3 region of rearranged TCR beta genes was performed with a multiplex PCR assay on genomic DNA. The Illumina HiSeq System was used to sequence the amplified TCR beta libraries as 87-base-pair reads. The original pipeline was this. In a later analysis, some 80 million unique TCR beta chains were counted across the roughly 610 repertoires, and about 9.9 million of these chains were shared by at least two donors. Raw reads were error-corrected and collapsed into unique sequences with a nearest-neighbor algorithm that merged closely related sequences to remove PCR and sequencing errors. V, D and J gene segments were assigned by aligning CDR3 sequences to IMGT reference sequences. For a sequence to be retained, a match of at least six nucleotides to both a V gene segment and a J gene segment was required. Rearrangements were called productive when the CDR3 lacked stop codons and stayed in frame with V and J; all others were non-productive. CDR3 was defined according to IMGT convention as the region running from the second conserved V-encoded cysteine to the conserved J-encoded phenylalanine. Sequences without an unambiguous match to a single V gene segment were excluded from the earlier analysis of a few hundred of the donors. An earlier analysis of a few hundred of the donors called V segments functional above 56.7% productive rearrangements and segregating when the between-donor standard deviation exceeded 5%. A statistical classification framework was developed to diagnose cytomegalovirus status using the catalog of TCR beta chain sequences. In a later analysis, V and J genes were assigned by comparing TCR nucleotide sequences against IMGT/GENE-DB human TR gene sequences. The TCRdist pipeline was used in a later analysis to assign CDR3 sequences and most-parsimonious VDJ recombination scenarios. In a later analysis, each TCR beta chain was defined by its CDR3 amino acid sequence together with its V-gene family, and reads lacking a unique V-gene family were excluded. To address suspected cross-contamination and a sequencing artifact, a later analysis removed 592 highly shared, low-generation-probability nucleotide sequences. For each public chain, a later analysis derived a clonal expansion index from normalized ranks of inferred template counts within each repertoire. A later analysis computed generation probabilities with a VDJ recombination model fitted to out-of-frame rearrangements, and checked the results against IGoR. A later analysis scored TCR-TCR, TCR-HLA and TCR-CMV co-occurrence with hypergeometric tests, applying a repertoire-size bias correction to TCR pairs. To estimate false discovery rates, a later analysis permuted the HLA or CMV assignments 20 times. In a later analysis, co-occurring TCRs were grouped using DBSCAN, with TCRdist sequence similarity added in when clustering inside HLA-allele-positive subsets. Co-occurrence clustering excluded repertoires with fewer than 30,000 or more than 120,000 public chains, plus five with anomalous nucleotide sharing. TCRdb retrieved this table from immuneACCESS and kept in-frame rearrangements only. Not all clones are present; in checked studies, unresolved V genes account for under half, and no reason is known for the remainder. Clone size and the V and J calls come from that table; the DNA yielded D and trimming. Within this sample are 160,000 or so clones, with around 82% of them counted one time only. The ten biggest clones cover under 8% of the sample.

This TCR derives from a woman between 45 and 65 years old in good health and CMV-seropositive. Recombination linked TRBV11-2 to TRBJ2-7; no D gene call is confident. The sample consisted of PBMCs. The nucleotide sequence reads as follows: TGTGCCAGCAGCCGAGGTGGCCACGAGCAGTACTTC. Its translation is CASSRGGHEQYF.